Sequencing of this TCR beta chain was carried out in a study of CXCR3-negative and CXCR3-positive naive CD8 T cells. Whole-study findings and limits: Against CXCR3-negative naive cells, CXCR3-positive naive cells showed more hydrophobic TRB CDR3s. After cryopreservation, expression of CXCR3 was partially reduced, and most assays were run with fresh PBMCs. Memory CD8+ cells showed much lower diversity, while both naive subsets were comparably high.

Researchers prepared the TRB cDNA libraries using 5' RACE with UMI labels. TCRdb reprocessed the 5' RACE reads; each CDR3 protein has one entry and no DNA is given. This table holds 100,000 or so distinct CDR3 sequences. Details on this clonotype: What it recognizes is unknown.

This CDR3 contains 16 residues. Germline loops: CDR1 DFQATT, CDR2 SNEGSKA (reference sequence). The rearrangement joins TRBV20-1 to TRBJ2-7. The sequenced sample consisted of naive CXCR3- CD8+ T cells from blood. The subset denotes: CD45RO-CCR7+CD27+CD95- naive CD8+ T cells lacking CXCR3 (TNR3-). This TCR was sampled from a human donor in good health. Some clones in this sample may be carry-over from other donors' samples. The CDR3 sequence: CSARDFRRRPPYEQYF.